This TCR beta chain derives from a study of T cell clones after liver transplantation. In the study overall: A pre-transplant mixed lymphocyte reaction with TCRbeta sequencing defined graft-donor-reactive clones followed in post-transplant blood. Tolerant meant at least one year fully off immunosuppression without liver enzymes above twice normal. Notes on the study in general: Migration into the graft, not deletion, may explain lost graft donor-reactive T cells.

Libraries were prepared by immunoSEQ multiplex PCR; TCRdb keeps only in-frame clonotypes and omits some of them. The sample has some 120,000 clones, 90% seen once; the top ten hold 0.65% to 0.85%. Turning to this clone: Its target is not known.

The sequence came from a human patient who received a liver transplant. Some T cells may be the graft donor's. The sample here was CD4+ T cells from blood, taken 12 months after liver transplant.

This chain's CDR3 is CASGLITGSPEAFF. DNA of the CDR3: TGCGCCAGCGGATTGATTACAGGGAGTCCTGAAGCTTTCTTT. The chain uses TRBV5-1 and TRBJ1-1; weak D call: TRBD1 (6 bases). V was cut by 7 bases and J by 6 bases, with 19 bases left in between. This CDR3 comprises 14 residues. Germline V lookup: CDR1 SGHRS, CDR2 YFSETQ.